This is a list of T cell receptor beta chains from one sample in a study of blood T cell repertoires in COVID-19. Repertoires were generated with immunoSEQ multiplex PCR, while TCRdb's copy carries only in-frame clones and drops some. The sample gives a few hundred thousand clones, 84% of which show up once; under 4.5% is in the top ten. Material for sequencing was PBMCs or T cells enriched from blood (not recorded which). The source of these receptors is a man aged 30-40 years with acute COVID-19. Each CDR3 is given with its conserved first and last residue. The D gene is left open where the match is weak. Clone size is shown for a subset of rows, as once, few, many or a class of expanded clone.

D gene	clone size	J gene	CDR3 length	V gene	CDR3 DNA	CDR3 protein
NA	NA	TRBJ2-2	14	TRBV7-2	TGTGCCAGCAGCTTAGTCGTAGTAACCGGGGAGCTGTTTTTT	CASSLVVVTGELFF
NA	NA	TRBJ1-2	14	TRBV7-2	TGTGCCAGCAGCTTCCCAGGGGTGTTGGATGGCTACACCTTC	CASSFPGVLDGYTF
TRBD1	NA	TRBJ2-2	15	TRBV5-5	TGTGCCAGCAGCTTGGAGGACAGGTGGGCCGGGGAGCTGTTTTTT	CASSLEDRWAGELFF
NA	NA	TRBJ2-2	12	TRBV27	TGTGCCAGCAAAATAAACACCGGGGAGCTGTTTTTT	CASKINTGELFF
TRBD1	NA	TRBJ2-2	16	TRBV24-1	TGTGCCACCAGTGATATGACAGGGGCGGTCACCGGGGAGCTGTTTTTT	CATSDMTGAVTGELFF
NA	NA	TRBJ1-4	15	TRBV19	TGTGCCACTAGACCAGCCCGAATAAGGGGTGAAAAACTGTTTTTT	CATRPARIRGEKLFF
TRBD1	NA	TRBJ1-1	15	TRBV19	TGTGCCAGTACTAAACACGGGACAGAGAACACTGAAGCTTTCTTT	CASTKHGTENTEAFF
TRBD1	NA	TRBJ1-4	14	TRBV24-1	TGTGCCACCAGTGCGTCAGGGGGAAATGAAAAACTGTTTTTT	CATSASGGNEKLFF
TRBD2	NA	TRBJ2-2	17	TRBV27	TGTGCCAGCAGTTTCCGCCTAGCGGGAACATACACCGGGGAGCTGTTTTTT	CASSFRLAGTYTGELFF
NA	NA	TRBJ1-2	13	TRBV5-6	TGTGCCAGCAGCCCCCGCGAGAACTATGGCTACACCTTC	CASSPRENYGYTF
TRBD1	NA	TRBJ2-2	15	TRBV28	TGTGCCAGCAGTCCAGGACAGGGGGCCACCGGGGAGCTGTTTTTT	CASSPGQGATGELFF
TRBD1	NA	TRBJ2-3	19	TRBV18	TGTGCCAGCTCACCACCTAGGGACAGGGGCGCAGACGGCACAGATACGCAGTATTTT	CASSPPRDRGADGTDTQYF
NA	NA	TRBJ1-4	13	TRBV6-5	TGTGCCAGCAGCCGTACAACTAATGAAAAACTGTTTTTT	CASSRTTNEKLFF
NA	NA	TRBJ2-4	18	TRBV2	TGTGCCAGCAGTGAATATGTCTTGGGCACTCTAGCCAAAAACATTCAGTACTTC	CASSEYVLGTLAKNIQYF
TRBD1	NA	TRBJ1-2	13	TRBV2	TGTGCCAGCATCGACAGGGAAGACTATGGCTACACCTTC	CASIDREDYGYTF
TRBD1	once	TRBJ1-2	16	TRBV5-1	TGCGCCAGCAGCTTGGTAGGACAGGCTACTAACTATGGCTACACCTTC	CASSLVGQATNYGYTF
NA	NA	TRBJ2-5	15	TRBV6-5	TGTGCCAGCACAGGAGGAGGGCCACGAACAAGGACCCAGTACTTC	CASTGGGPRTRTQYF
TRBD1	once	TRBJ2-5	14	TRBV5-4	TGTGCCAGCCTACACCGGGACAGGGAAGAGACCCAGTACTTC	CASLHRDREETQYF
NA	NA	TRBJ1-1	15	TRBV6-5	TGTGCCAGCAGTTACTCGGTAGAACTGAACACTGAAGCTTTCTTT	CASSYSVELNTEAFF
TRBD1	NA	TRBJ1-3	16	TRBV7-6	TGTGCCAGCAGCGCATACCGGGACAGCTCTGGAAACACCATATATTTT	CASSAYRDSSGNTIYF
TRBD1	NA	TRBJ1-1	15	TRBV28	TGTGCCAGCAGTTTGAGACAGGGTTGGAACACTGAAGCTTTCTTT	CASSLRQGWNTEAFF
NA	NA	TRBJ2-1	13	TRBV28	TGTGCCAGCAGTCCCGTGGCGCTGCCTAGGTCGTTCTTC	CASSPVALPRSFF
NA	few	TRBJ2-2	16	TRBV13	TGTGCCAGCAGCTCCCTCCCCGGGGCGAACACCGGGGAGCTGTTTTTT	CASSSLPGANTGELFF
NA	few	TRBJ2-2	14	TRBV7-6	TGTGCCAGCAGCTTACTAGCTATCACCGGGGAGCTGTTTTTT	CASSLLAITGELFF